This entry features one T cell receptor beta chain sequence. This specimen belongs to a study of glioma-infiltrating T cells after dendritic cell vaccination. In the study overall: At biweekly intervals, patients got three intradermal dendritic cell vaccine injections.

CDR1 and CDR2 (germline): SGHRS, YFSETQ. This CDR3 is 14 amino acids long. V gave up 4 bases and J gave up 5 bases; unmatched junction bases: 3. Selection required adequate fresh-frozen tumor tissue plus more than two years' survival data. The primer mix had 60 V beta and 13 J beta primers. TCRdb's table, derived via immunoSEQ multiplex PCR, lists solely in-frame clones and lacks some. The sample has about 87,000 clones, around 90% seen once. This clonotype originated in a human donor with glioblastoma. Here the sequenced sample was blood, taken before dendritic cell vaccination. The V gene is TRBV5-1, the J gene TRBJ2-2, with TRBD1 matching over 9 bases. CDR3 DNA sequence: TGCGCCAGCAGCCCGGGGACAGGGACCGGGGAGCTGTTTTTT. This sequence encodes CASSPGTGTGELFF.